This T cell receptor (beta chain) was identified in a study of OX40 agonist ivuxolimab in advanced cancers. Study information: Patients' therapy was ivuxolimab, an antibody that acts as an agonist of OX40 (CD134).

CDR3 length equals 15 residues. CDR1 and CDR2 from the germline V gene are SGHRS and YFSETQ. The V end was cut by 4 bases, the J end by 5 bases, with 17 bases between. The assay was immunoSEQ multiplex PCR, and TCRdb's table has in-frame clones only and misses some. The table includes 50,000 to 70,000 clones, approximately 90% detected once. This TCR came from an adult with an advanced solid tumor such as melanoma, head and neck, liver or kidney cancer. The sample consisted of CD4+ or CD8+ T cells sorted from blood, taken in a trial of the OX40 agonist ivuxolimab. V gene TRBV5-1 combines with J gene TRBJ2-3, with D maybe TRBD1 (6 bases). DNA of the CDR3: TGCGCCAGCAGCACTACTATGGGGGCTAAAGATACGCAGTATTTT. Translation: CASSTTMGAKDTQYF.